These T cell receptor beta chains were read from a single sample in a study of blood T cell repertoires in COVID-19. Data came from immunoSEQ multiplex PCR; TCRdb stores just in-frame clones and leaves some out. The table lists hundreds of thousands of clones, about 90% of them singletons, with around 1.5% in the top ten. Material: peripheral blood. Receptors were obtained from a man older than 75 with acute or convalescent COVID-19. Each CDR3 is given with its conserved first and last residue. Clone size, where shown, is once, few, many, or a class for clones that have expanded.

CACRREGQETQYF TRBV19 once TRBJ2-5
CASSLDISYNEQFF TRBV7-2 - TRBJ2-1
CATSLSTGIPYEQYF TRBV24-1 - TRBJ2-7
CSARTGAQAFF TRBV29-1 - TRBJ1-1
CASSGTSGSGETQYF TRBV5-4 - TRBJ2-5
CASSYVDRGRGNQPQHF TRBV6-2/TRBV6-3 few TRBJ1-5
CASSSRGLNSPLHF TRBV7-2 few TRBJ1-6
CASSEQPPTGVSYEQYF TRBV3-1/TRBV3-2 - TRBJ2-7
CASSPGFATNEKLFF TRBV18 - TRBJ1-4
CASEGVMATGELFF TRBV19 - TRBJ2-2
CASSPVGTTGELFF TRBV18 - TRBJ2-2
CSVEKSVGGYTF TRBV29-1 - TRBJ1-2
CASSSYKTQYF TRBV28 - TRBJ2-5
CASSPRQGGGEQYF TRBV19 - TRBJ2-7
CASSLRAGGHEQYF TRBV5-1 - TRBJ2-7
CASSLQGTDQETQYF TRBV5-1 few TRBJ2-5
CASSYSTGTNSPLHF TRBV6-6 - TRBJ1-6
CASSERTGLGYEQYF TRBV19 - TRBJ2-7
CASSFPITSGTGETQYF TRBV28 - TRBJ2-5
CASSFGTPGENTEAFF TRBV5-6 - TRBJ1-1
CASSQDIPLAGVEETQYF TRBV3-1/TRBV3-2 - TRBJ2-5
CASSSRDRGFHEQYF TRBV6-5 - TRBJ2-7
CASSLMASGMSRDTQYF TRBV7-6 - TRBJ2-3
CASSGSTGPGNTIYF TRBV10-1 - TRBJ1-3
CASTSSGNTIYF TRBV19 - TRBJ1-3
CASSQDAGTSIDF TRBV4-2 - TRBJ2-7
CASGQGPNSPLHF TRBV19 - TRBJ1-6
CASSPLDSLSNYGYTF TRBV18 - TRBJ1-2
CASSPPGQVNEKLFF TRBV18 - TRBJ1-4
CASSSGNSNQPQHF TRBV18 once TRBJ1-5
CASSWRQGGTEAFF TRBV5-8 - TRBJ1-1
CASRDRGKGYEQYF TRBV28 - TRBJ2-7
CASSLIGGETQYF TRBV5-1 - TRBJ2-5
CASSLVGQGAGTEAFF TRBV7-2 - TRBJ1-1
CASSPGTGGETQYF TRBV28 - TRBJ2-5